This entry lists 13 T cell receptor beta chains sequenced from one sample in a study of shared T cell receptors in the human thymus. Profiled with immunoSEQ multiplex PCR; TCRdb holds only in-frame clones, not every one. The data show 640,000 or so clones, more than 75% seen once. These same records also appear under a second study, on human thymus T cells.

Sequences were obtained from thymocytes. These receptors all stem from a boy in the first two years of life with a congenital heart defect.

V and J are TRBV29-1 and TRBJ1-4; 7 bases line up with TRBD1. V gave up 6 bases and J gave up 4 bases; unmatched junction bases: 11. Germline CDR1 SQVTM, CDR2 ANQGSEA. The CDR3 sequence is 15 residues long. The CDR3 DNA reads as TGCAGCGTGGGGCCATACAGGGGAGATAATGAAAAACTGTTTTTT. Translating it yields CSVGPYRGDNEKLFF.

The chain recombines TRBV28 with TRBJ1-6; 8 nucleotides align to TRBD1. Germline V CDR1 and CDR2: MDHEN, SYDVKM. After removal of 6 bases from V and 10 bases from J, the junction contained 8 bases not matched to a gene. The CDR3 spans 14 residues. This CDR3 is CASRRPGQVSPLHF. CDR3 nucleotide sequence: TGTGCCAGCAGACGACCGGGACAGGTCTCACCCCTCCACTTT.

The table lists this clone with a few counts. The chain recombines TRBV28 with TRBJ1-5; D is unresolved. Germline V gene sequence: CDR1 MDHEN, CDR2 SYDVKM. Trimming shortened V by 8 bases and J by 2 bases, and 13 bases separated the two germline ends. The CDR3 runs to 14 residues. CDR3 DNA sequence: TGTGCCAGCTGTAGTGAGAGAGGCAATCAGCCCCAGCATTTT. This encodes CASCSERGNQPQHF.

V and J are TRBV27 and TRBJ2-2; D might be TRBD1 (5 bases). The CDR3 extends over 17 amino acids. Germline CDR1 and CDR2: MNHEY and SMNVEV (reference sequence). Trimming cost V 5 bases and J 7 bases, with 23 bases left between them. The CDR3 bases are TGTGCCAGCAGTCCCCTACCGCCCAGGGATAGTCACGGGGAGCTGTTTTTT. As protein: CASSPLPPRDSHGELFF.

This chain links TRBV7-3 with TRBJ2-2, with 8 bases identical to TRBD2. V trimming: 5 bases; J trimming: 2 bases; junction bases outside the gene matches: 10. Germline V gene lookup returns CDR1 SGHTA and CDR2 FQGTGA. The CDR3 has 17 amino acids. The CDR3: CASSPTGGGQNTGELFF. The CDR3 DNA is TGTGCCAGCAGCCCAACCGGGGGGGGACAAAACACCGGGGAGCTGTTTTTT.

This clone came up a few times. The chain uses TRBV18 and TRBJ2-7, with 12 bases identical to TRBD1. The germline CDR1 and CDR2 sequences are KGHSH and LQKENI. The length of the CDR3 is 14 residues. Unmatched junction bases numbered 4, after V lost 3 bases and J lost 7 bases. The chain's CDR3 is CASSPGQGAEEQYF. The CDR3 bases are TGTGCCAGCTCACCGGGACAGGGGGCCGAAGAGCAGTACTTC.

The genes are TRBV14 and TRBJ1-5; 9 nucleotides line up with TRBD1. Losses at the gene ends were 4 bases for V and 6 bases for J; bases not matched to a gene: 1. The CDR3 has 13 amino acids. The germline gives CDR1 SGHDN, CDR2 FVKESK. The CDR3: CASSPGQGQPQHF. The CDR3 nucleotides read TGTGCCAGCAGCCCGGGACAGGGTCAGCCCCAGCATTTT.

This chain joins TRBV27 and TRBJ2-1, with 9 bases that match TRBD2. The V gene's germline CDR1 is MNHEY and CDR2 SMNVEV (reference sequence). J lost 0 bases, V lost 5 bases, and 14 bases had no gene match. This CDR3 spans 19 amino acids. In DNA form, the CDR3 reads TGTGCCAGCAGTCGCCTACTCGGGGAGCGGGGGGCCTCCTACAATGAGCAGTTCTTC. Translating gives CASSRLLGERGASYNEQFF.

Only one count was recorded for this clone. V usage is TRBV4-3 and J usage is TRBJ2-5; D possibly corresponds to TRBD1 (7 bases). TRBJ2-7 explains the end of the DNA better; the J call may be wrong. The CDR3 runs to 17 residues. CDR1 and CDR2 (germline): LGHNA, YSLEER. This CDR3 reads CASSQAPGGHPESEQYF. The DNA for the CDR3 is TGCGCCAGCAGCCAAGCCCCAGGGGGGCACCCAGAGAGCGAGCAGTACTTC.

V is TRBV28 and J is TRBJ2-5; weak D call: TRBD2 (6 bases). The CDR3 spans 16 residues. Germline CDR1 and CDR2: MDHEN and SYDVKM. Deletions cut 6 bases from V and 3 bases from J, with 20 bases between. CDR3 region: CASSMGLIRPKETQYF. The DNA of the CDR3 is TGTGCCAGCAGCATGGGACTCATAAGACCTAAAGAGACCCAGTACTTC.

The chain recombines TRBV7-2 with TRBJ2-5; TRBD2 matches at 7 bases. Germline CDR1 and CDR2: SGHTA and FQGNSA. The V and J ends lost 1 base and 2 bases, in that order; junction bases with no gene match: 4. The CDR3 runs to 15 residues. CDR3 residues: CASSLVAGQQETQYF. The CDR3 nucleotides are TGTGCCAGCAGCTTAGTAGCGGGCCAACAAGAGACCCAGTACTTC.

As DNA, the CDR3 is TGTGCCAGCAGCCCGTCCAGGGAGCAGTACTTC. Its protein is CASSPSREQYF. The chain recombines TRBV11-2 with TRBJ2-7; no clear D gene. With 5 bases removed from V and 7 bases from J, the gap between germline ends came to 9 bases. Germline V gene data show CDR1 as SGHAT and CDR2 as FQNNGV. This CDR3 has 11 amino acids.

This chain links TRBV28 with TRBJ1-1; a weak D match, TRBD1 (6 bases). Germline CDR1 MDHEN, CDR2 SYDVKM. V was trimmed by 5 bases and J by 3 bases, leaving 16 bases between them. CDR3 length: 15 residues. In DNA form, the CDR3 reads TGTGCCAGCAGTACCCACTGGGGGCCGTACACTGAAGCTTTCTTT. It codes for CASSTHWGPYTEAFF.